This paragraph reports one T cell receptor (beta chain). Its antigen remains unidentified. Second-dose groups at about 4 or about 12 weeks were pooled. This sample is drawn from a study of T cell responses to AZD1222 COVID-19 vaccine. Study findings and constraints: At study baseline, merely five or six AZD1222 recipients were seropositive.

Some clones are missing from TCRdb's copy, which holds only in-frame ones; the method was immunoSEQ multiplex PCR. This sample has over 75,000 clones, with 80% to 90% found just once. The junction had 7 bases not matched to a gene; V was cut back by 3 bases and J by 0 bases. The length of the CDR3 is 18 residues. The V gene's germline CDR1 is LNHDA and CDR2 SQIVND (reference sequence). The sequencing used peripheral blood, collected 28 days after the second AZD1222 dose. The clonotype comes from an adult who received the AZD1222 COVID-19 vaccine. This chain uses TRBV19 with TRBJ1-5; 11 bases are shared with TRBD1. The CDR3 bases are TGTGCCAGTAGTATGAGGAGGGGGACAGGGGGTAGCAATCAGCCCCAGCATTTT. Translating it yields CASSMRRGTGGSNQPQHF.